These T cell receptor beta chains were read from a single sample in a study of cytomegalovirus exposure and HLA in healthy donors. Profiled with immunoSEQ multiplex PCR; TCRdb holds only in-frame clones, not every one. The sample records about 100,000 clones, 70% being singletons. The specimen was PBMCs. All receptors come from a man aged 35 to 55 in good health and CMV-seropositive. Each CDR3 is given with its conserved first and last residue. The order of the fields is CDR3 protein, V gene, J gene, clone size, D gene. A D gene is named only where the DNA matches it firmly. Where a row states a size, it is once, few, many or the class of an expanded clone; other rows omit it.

CASSPPTQYPGTGGNYGYTF	TRBV18	TRBJ1-2	-	TRBD1
CASRPEEVGETQYF	TRBV5-1	TRBJ2-5	-	-
CASTPPVNTGELFF	TRBV9	TRBJ2-2	few	-
CASEGRGTAEAFF	TRBV19	TRBJ1-1	few	TRBD1
CAISAIRDYAQETQYF	TRBV10-3	TRBJ2-5	-	TRBD2
CAWMFHRGLNYGYTF	TRBV30	TRBJ1-2	-	TRBD1
CSVGGGERTEAFF	TRBV29-1	TRBJ1-1	few	-
CASSLVQGAGYGYTF	TRBV5-4	TRBJ1-2	-	-
CASSLAKRVQTYEQYF	TRBV7-2	TRBJ2-7	-	-
CASSLSGISYEQYF	TRBV28	TRBJ2-7	-	TRBD2
CASDSASYEQYF	TRBV28	TRBJ2-7	once	-
CASSPDRSQETQYF	TRBV18	TRBJ2-5	-	TRBD1
CASSLTGGVNTEAFF	TRBV7-3	TRBJ1-1	-	-
CASSQSGGQGRETQYF	TRBV4-1	TRBJ2-5	-	TRBD1
CASSLVGQVVQEQYF	TRBV28	TRBJ2-7	-	-
CASSQALAGSREADTQYF	TRBV4-2	TRBJ2-3	-	TRBD2
CASSLGPGNTEAFF	TRBV13	TRBJ1-1	-	-
CASSLGGYGYTF	TRBV28	TRBJ1-2	-	-
CASSYTEQGRTEAFF	TRBV28	TRBJ1-1	-	TRBD1
CASSLAEGAEAFF	TRBV7-2	TRBJ1-1	-	-
CASSLGGYSNQPQHF	TRBV5-1	TRBJ1-5	few	-
CASSYPYYNTEAFF	TRBV6-6	TRBJ1-1	-	-
CASYETGLAGAETQYF	TRBV28	TRBJ2-5	-	TRBD2
CASSLGEGTQPQHF	TRBV11-2	TRBJ1-5	-	-
CASSSGTANTEAFF	TRBV5-1	TRBJ1-1	-	TRBD1
CASSVAGIETQYF	TRBV27	TRBJ2-5	once	TRBD2
CASSLVSSGMETQYF	TRBV5-1	TRBJ2-5	-	TRBD2
CASSGQEGEKLFF	TRBV2	TRBJ1-4	-	-
CASSQDELAGMRNEQFF	TRBV4-2	TRBJ2-1	-	TRBD2
CASSQDYQQYF	TRBV14	TRBJ2-7	-	-
CASRTDREKDTEAFF	TRBV19	TRBJ1-1	-	TRBD1
CASSPIIPGLGMNTEAFF	TRBV18	TRBJ1-1	-	-
CASSLSRTGQETQYF	TRBV27	TRBJ2-5	-	TRBD1
CASSPRVNTEAFF	TRBV7-2	TRBJ1-1	-	-
CASSPSGATVNTEAFF	TRBV18	TRBJ1-1	-	-
CASSLIWPGGEKLFF	TRBV4-1	TRBJ1-4	few	-
CASSPGTGAFF	TRBV27	TRBJ1-1	-	TRBD1
CATTNRGFEGYTF	TRBV19	TRBJ1-2	few	TRBD1
CSGLQGAGNTIYF	TRBV29-1	TRBJ1-3	few	-
CASSIVGQIVNTGELFF	TRBV19	TRBJ2-2	-	TRBD1
CASSQDMEGHYGYTF	TRBV4-1	TRBJ1-2	few	-
CASSRTGTGGNEQFF	TRBV7-3	TRBJ2-1	-	TRBD1
CASSLSYRQGAPRAQYF	TRBV27	TRBJ2-3	-	TRBD1
CATSRTDTRKLFF	TRBV15	TRBJ2-2	few	-
CASSQDDGGLYEQYF	TRBV4-3	TRBJ2-7	once	-
CASSLVQGARISTGELFF	TRBV5-1	TRBJ2-2	few	TRBD1
CASSFVGDREQYF	TRBV7-3	TRBJ2-7	-	TRBD1
CAWSVGGTDTQYF	TRBV30	TRBJ2-3	-	-
CASSSQVNTEAFF	TRBV19	TRBJ1-1	once	-
CASSKGLAGVYNEQFF	TRBV19	TRBJ2-1	-	TRBD2
CASSATDNQPQHF	TRBV9	TRBJ1-5	few	-
CASSATGDAEAFF	TRBV5-4	TRBJ1-1	-	-
CASSSQFGLAGGGETQYF	TRBV19	TRBJ2-5	few	TRBD2
CASSPEGLAGVWAQQFF	TRBV5-1	TRBJ2-1	few	TRBD2
CASSGQGIGYTF	TRBV6-1	TRBJ1-2	few	-